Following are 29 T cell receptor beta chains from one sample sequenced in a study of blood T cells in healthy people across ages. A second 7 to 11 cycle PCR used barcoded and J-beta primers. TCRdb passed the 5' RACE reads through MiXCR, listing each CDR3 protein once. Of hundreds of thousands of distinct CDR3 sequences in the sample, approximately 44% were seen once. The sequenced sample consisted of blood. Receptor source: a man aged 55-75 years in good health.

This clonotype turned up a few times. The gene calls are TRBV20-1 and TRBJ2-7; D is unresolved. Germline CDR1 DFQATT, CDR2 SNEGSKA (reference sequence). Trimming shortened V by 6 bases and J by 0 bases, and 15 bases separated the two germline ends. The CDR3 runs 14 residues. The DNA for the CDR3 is TGCAGTGCGCTCCGCCCGTCAGTCTCCTACGAGCAGTACTTC. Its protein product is CSALRPSVSYEQYF.

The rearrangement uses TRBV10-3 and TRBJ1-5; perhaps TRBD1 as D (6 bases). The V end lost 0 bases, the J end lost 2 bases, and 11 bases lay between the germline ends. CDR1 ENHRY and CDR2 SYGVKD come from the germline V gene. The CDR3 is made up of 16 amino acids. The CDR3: CAISESSGVRNQPQHF. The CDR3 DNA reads TGTGCCATCAGTGAGTCGTCAGGGGTCCGCAATCAGCCCCAGCATTTT.

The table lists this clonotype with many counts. In nucleotides, the CDR3 is TGCAGCGGTAGCCAGTCCCGGACTAGCGGCAATGAGCAGTTCTTC. Its protein is CSGSQSRTSGNEQFF. The chain carries TRBV20-1 and TRBJ2-1, with 10 bases fitting TRBD2. The V gene's germline CDR1 is DFQATT and CDR2 SNEGSKA (reference sequence). CDR3 length: 15 residues.

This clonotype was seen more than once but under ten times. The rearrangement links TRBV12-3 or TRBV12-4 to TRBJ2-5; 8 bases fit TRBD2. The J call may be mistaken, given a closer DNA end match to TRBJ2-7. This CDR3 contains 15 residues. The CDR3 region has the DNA TGTGCCAGCAGCGTAAAAGCGGGGGAAACCTACGAGCAGTACTTC. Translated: CASSVKAGETYEQYF.

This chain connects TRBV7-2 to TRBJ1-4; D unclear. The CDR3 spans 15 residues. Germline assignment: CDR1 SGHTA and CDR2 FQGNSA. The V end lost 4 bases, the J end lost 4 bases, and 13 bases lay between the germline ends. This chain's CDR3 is CASSSGRNFNEKLFF. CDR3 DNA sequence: TGTGCCAGCAGCTCCGGACGGAATTTTAATGAAAAACTGTTTTTT. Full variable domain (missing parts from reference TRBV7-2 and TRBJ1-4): GAGVSQSPSNKVTEKGKDVELRCDPISGHTALYWYRQSLGQGLEFLIYFQGNSAPDKSGLPSDRFSAERTGGSVSTLTIQRTQQEDSAVYLCASSSGRNFNEKLFFGSGTQLSVL.

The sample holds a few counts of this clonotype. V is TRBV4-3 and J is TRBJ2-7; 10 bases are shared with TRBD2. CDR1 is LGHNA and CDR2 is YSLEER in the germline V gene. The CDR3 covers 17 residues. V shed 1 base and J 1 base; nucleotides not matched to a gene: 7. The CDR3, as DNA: TGCGCCAGCAGCCAAGCCCGTTCAGCGGGGGGGTCCTACGAGCAGTACTTC. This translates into CASSQARSAGGSYEQYF.

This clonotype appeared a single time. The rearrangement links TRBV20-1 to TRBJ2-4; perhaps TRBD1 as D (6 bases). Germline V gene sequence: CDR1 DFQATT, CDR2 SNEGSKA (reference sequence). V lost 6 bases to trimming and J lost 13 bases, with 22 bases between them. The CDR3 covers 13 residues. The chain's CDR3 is CSAGTRYSYDQYF. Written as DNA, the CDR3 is TGCAGTGCGGGGACACGATACTCCTACGACCAGTACTTC.

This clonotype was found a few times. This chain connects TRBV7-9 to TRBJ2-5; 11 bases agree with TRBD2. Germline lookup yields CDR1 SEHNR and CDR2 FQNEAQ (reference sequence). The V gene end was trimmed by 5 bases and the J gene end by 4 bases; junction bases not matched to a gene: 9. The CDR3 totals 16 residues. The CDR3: CASSAPDGLAGETQYF. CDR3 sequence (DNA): TGTGCCAGCAGCGCCCCAGACGGACTAGCGGGAGAGACCCAGTACTTC.

The CDR3 sequence is CASSLRTGRGDEQFF. CDR3 in DNA: TGTGCCAGCAGCCTGAGGACAGGTCGTGGCGATGAGCAGTTCTTC. J is TRBJ2-1 and V is TRBV9; 7 bases agree with TRBD1. The V segment lost 4 bases and the J segment 8 bases; nucleotides outside the gene matches: 12. Germline V lookup: CDR1 SGDLS, CDR2 YYNGEE. The CDR3 contains 15 residues.

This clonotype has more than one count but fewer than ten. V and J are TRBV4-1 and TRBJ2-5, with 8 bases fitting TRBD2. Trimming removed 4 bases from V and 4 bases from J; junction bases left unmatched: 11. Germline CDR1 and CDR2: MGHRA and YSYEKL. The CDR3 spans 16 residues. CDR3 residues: CASSLSGDRIGETQYF. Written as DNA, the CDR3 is TGCGCCAGCAGCCTTAGCGGGGATAGAATAGGAGAGACCCAGTACTTC.

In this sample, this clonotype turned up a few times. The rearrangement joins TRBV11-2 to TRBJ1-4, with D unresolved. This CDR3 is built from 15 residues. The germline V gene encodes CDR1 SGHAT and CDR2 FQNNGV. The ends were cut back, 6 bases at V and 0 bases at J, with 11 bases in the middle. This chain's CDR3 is CASSVITSTNEKLFF. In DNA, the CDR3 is TGTGCCAGCAGTGTTATAACTTCAACTAATGAAAAACTGTTTTTT. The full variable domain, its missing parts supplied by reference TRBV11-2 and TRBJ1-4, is EAGVAQSPRYKIIEKRQSVAFWCNPISGHATLYWYQQILGQGPKLLIQFQNNGVVDDSQLPKDRFSAERLKGVDSTLKIQPAKLEDSAVYLCASSVITSTNEKLFFGSGTQLSVL.

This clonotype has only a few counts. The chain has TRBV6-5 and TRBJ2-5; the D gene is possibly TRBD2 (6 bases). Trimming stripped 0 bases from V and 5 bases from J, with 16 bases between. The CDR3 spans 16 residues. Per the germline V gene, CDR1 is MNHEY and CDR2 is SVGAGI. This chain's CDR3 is CASSYSGRETWETQYF. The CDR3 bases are TGTGCCAGCAGTTACTCGGGCCGGGAGACGTGGGAGACCCAGTACTTC.

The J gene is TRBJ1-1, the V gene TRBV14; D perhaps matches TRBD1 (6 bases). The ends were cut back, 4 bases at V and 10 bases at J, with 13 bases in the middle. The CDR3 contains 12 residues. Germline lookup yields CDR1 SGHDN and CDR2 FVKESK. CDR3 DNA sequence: TGTGCCAGCAGCCCATTTGGGGGCGGAGCTTTCTTT. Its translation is CASSPFGGGAFF. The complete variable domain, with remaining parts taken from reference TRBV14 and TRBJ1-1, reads EAGVTQFPSHSVIEKGQTVTLRCDPISGHDNLYWYRRVMGKEIKFLLHFVKESKQDESGMPNNRFLAERTGGTYSTLKVQPAELEDSGVYFCASSPFGGGAFFGQGTRLTVV.

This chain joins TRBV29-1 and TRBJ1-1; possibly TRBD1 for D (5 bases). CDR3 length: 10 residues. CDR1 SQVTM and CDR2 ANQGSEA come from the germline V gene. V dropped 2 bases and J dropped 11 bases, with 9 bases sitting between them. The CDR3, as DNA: TGCAGCGTTGAAAGGGGAGCGGCTTTCTTT. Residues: CSVERGAAFF.

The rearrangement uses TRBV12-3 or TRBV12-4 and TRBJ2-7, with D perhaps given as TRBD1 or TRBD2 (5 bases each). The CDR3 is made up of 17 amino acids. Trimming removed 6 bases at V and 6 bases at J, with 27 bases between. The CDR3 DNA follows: TGTGCCAGCAGCGCCCGTCGTTCCGGGACCGCCGGAGGCGAGCAGTACTTC. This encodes CASSARRSGTAGGEQYF.

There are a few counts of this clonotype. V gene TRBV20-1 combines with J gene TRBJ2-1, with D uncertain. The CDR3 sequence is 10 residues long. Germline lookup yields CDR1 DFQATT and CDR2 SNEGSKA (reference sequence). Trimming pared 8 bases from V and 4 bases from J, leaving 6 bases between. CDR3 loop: CSPIYNEQFF. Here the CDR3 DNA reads TGCAGTCCGATTTACAATGAGCAGTTCTTC.

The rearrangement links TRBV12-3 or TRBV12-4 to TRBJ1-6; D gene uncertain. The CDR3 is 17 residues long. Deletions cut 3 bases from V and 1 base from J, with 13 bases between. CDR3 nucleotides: TGTGCCAGCAGTTTCCAGCAGGTCAGGTCCTATAATTCACCCCTCCACTTT. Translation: CASSFQQVRSYNSPLHF.

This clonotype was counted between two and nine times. The CDR3 DNA follows: TGCAGTGCTAGAGATGGGGCGGGGGGGCGCCCCTACAATGAGCAGTTCTTC. The encoded protein is CSARDGAGGRPYNEQFF. The gene calls are TRBV20-1 and TRBJ2-1; 9 bases agree with TRBD2. The CDR3 sequence is 17 residues long. V dropped 0 bases and J dropped 2; count of bases not matched to a gene: 8. Germline V gene data show CDR1 as DFQATT and CDR2 as SNEGSKA (reference sequence).

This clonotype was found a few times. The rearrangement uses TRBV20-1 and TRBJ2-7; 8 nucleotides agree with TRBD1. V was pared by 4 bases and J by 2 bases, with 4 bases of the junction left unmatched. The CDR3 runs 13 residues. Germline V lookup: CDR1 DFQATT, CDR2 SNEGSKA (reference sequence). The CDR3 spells CSATTGDPYEQYF. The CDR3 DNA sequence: TGCAGTGCTACGACAGGGGACCCCTACGAGCAGTACTTC.

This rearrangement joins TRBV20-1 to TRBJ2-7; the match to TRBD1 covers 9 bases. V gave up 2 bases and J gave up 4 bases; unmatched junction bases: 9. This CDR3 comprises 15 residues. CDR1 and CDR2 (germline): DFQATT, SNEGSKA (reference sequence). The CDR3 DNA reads TGCAGTGCTAGATGGGGGACAGGGAACTCATACGAGCAGTACTTC. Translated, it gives CSARWGTGNSYEQYF.

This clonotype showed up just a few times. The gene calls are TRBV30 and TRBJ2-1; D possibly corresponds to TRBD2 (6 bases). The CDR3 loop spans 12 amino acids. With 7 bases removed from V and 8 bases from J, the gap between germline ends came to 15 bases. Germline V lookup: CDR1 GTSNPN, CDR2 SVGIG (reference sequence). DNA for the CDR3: TGTGCCTCGGAGGGGATGGACGATGAGCAGTTCTTC. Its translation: CASEGMDDEQFF.

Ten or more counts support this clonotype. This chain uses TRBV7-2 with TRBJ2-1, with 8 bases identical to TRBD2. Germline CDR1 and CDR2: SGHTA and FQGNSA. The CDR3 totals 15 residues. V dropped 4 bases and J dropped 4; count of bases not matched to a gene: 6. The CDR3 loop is CASSWGTSGYNEQFF. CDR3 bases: TGTGCCAGCAGCTGGGGCACTAGCGGTTACAATGAGCAGTTCTTC. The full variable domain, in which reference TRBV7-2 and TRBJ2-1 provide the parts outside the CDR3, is GAGVSQSPSNKVTEKGKDVELRCDPISGHTALYWYRQSLGQGLEFLIYFQGNSAPDKSGLPSDRFSAERTGGSVSTLTIQRTQQEDSAVYLCASSWGTSGYNEQFFGPGTRLTVL.

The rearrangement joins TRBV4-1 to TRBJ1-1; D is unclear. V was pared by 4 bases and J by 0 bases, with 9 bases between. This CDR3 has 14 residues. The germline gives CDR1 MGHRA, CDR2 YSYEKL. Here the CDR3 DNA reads TGCGCCAGCAGCCCCGCAGCAATGAACACTGAAGCTTTCTTT. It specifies CASSPAAMNTEAFF.

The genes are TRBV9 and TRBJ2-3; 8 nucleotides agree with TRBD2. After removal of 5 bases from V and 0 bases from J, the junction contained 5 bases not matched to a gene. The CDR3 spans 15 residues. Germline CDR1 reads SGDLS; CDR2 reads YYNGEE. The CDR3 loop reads CASSASGGSTDTQYF. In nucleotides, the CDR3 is TGTGCCAGCAGTGCCAGCGGGGGAAGCACAGATACGCAGTATTTT.

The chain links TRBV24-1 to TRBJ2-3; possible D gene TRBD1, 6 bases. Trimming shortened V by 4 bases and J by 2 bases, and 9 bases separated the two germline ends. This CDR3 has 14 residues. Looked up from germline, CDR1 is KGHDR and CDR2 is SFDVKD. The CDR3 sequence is CATSEDSVTDTQYF. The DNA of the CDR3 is TGTGCCACCAGTGAGGACAGCGTCACAGATACGCAGTATTTT.

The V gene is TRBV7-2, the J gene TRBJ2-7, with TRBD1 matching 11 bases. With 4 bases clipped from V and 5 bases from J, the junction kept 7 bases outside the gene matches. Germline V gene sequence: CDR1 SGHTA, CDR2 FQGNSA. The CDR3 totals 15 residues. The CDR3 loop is CASSSLDRGRNEQYF. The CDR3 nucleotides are TGTGCCAGCAGCTCCCTGGACAGGGGGCGGAACGAGCAGTACTTC.

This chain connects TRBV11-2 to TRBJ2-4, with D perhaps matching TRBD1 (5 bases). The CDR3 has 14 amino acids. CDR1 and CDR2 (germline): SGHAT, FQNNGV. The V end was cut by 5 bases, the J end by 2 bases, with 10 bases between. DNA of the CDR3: TGTGCCAGCAGCCTGGACACCCCCAAAAACATTCAGTACTTC. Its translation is CASSLDTPKNIQYF.

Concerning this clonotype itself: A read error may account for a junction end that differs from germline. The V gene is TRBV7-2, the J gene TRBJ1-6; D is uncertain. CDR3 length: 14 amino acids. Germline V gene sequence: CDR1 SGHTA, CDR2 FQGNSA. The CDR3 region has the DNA TGTGCCAGCCGAAACCGGGTGACCAATTCACCCCACCACTTT. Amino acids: CASRNRVTNSPHHF.

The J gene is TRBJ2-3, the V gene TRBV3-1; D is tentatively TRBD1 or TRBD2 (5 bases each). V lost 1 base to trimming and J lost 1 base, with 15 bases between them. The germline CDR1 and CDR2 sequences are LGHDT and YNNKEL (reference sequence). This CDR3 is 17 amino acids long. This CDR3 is CASSQGDRPGRTDTQYF. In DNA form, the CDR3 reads TGTGCCAGCAGCCAAGGGGACCGTCCGGGGCGCACAGATACGCAGTATTTT.